Following are 12 T cell receptor beta chains from one sample sequenced in a study of blood T cell repertoires in COVID-19. Some clones are missing from TCRdb's copy, which holds only in-frame ones; the method was immunoSEQ multiplex PCR. Here the sample spans 380,000 or so clones, nearly 90% being singletons. The sequenced sample consisted of PBMCs or T cells enriched from blood (not recorded which). The source is a woman aged 40 to 50 with acute COVID-19.

The sample holds one count of this clone. V and J are TRBV5-1 and TRBJ1-2, with 9 bases aligning to TRBD1. The CDR3 consists of 15 residues. V shed 4 bases and J 6 bases; nucleotides not matched to a gene: 10. Germline V gene sequence: CDR1 SGHRS, CDR2 YFSETQ. CDR3 sequence reads: CASSPGQGSFNGYTF. The DNA of the CDR3 is TGCGCCAGCAGCCCGGGACAGGGATCTTTTAATGGCTACACCTTC.

The chain joins TRBV6-5 to TRBJ2-5; D might be TRBD2 (5 bases). CDR1 is MNHEY, CDR2 SVGAGI, per germline. Trimming left V 7 bases short and J 7 bases short, with 13 bases between. The CDR3 spans 12 residues. The CDR3 sequence: CASTTRRGTQYF. The CDR3 region has the DNA TGTGCCAGCACCACACGCCGGGGGACCCAGTACTTC.

This chain joins TRBV4-1 and TRBJ2-3; TRBD2 matches at 14 bases. This CDR3 has 17 residues. Looked up from germline, CDR1 is MGHRA and CDR2 is YSYEKL. V lost 6 bases and J lost 2; bases outside the gene matches: 7. Here the CDR3 reads CASRRETSGGDTDTQYF. CDR3 bases: TGCGCCAGCAGGAGGGAGACTAGCGGGGGGGACACAGATACGCAGTATTTT.

The chain joins TRBV15 to TRBJ2-7; D unclear. The germline V gene encodes CDR1 LNHNV and CDR2 YYDKDF (reference sequence). The CDR3 totals 14 residues. Between the trimmed V and J ends, which lost 1 base and 3 bases, there was a span of 10 bases. The CDR3 nucleotides read TGTGCCACCAGCAGAGCGGTCACTAACTACGAGCAGTACTTC. This translates into CATSRAVTNYEQYF.

The chain links TRBV9 to TRBJ2-2, with TRBD2 matching 10 bases. The CDR3 covers 22 residues. V trimming: 0 bases; J trimming: 0 bases; junction bases outside the gene matches: 17. From germline, CDR1 is SGDLS and CDR2 YYNGEE. CDR3 nucleotide sequence: TGTGCCAGCAGCGTAGGTAGGCGGCCCCTGACTAGCGGGTTACCGAACACCGGGGAGCTGTTTTTT. Protein sequence: CASSVGRRPLTSGLPNTGELFF.

The chain uses TRBV2 and TRBJ1-4; tentatively, D is TRBD1 (5 bases). V dropped 4 bases and J dropped 7 bases, with 10 bases sitting between them. Germline V gives CDR1 SNHLY, CDR2 FYNNEI. The CDR3 has 13 amino acids. The CDR3 DNA sequence: TGTGCCAGCAGTGTGCGGGGCGGTGAAAAACTGTTTTTT. Encoded protein: CASSVRGGEKLFF.

The chain links TRBV7-9 to TRBJ1-2; tentatively, D is TRBD1 (5 bases). Trimming left V 6 bases short and J 4 bases short, with 12 bases between. From germline, CDR1 is SEHNR and CDR2 FQNEAQ (reference sequence). There are 13 residues in the CDR3. The CDR3 protein is CASRSGGGYGYTF. In DNA, the CDR3 is TGTGCCAGCAGGTCCGGGGGGGGCTATGGCTACACCTTC. The full variable domain, rest sourced from reference TRBV7-9 and TRBJ1-2, is DTGVSQNPRHKITKRGQNVTFRCDPISEHNRLYWYRQTLGQGPEFLTYFQNEAQLEKSRLLSDRFSAERPKGSFSTLEIQRTEQGDSAMYLCASRSGGGYGYTFGSGTRLTVV.

This chain links TRBV5-1 with TRBJ1-2; D call uncertain. Germline lookup yields CDR1 SGHRS and CDR2 YFSETQ. The germline V and J ends were trimmed by 0 bases and 8 bases, with 14 bases remaining between them. The CDR3 is made up of 14 amino acids. For the CDR3, the DNA is TGCGCCAGCAGCTTGGACGGGTCCCTCGGGGGCTACACCTTC. Amino acid sequence: CASSLDGSLGGYTF.

V usage is TRBV5-4 and J usage is TRBJ1-1, with TRBD1 identical over 7 bases. Trimming removed 4 bases from V and 3 bases from J; junction bases left unmatched: 12. This CDR3 contains 16 residues. CDR1 is SGHNT and CDR2 is YYREEE in the germline V gene (reference sequence). The CDR3, as DNA: TGTGCCAGCAGCCCGCCGACAGGGAATATGGACACTGAAGCTTTCTTT. Its translation is CASSPPTGNMDTEAFF.

J is TRBJ2-5 and V is TRBV5-4, with 8 bases fitting TRBD2. CDR3 length equals 13 residues. The V gene end was trimmed by 7 bases and the J gene end by 2 bases; junction bases not matched to a gene: 4. CDR1 is SGHNT and CDR2 is YYREEE in the germline V gene (reference sequence). CDR3 residues: CASAQRGQETQYF. CDR3 nucleotides: TGTGCCAGCGCCCAGCGGGGGCAAGAGACCCAGTACTTC.

The genes are TRBV10-2 and TRBJ2-7; TRBD2 might be the D (6 bases). The CDR3 is 13 amino acids. Per the germline V gene, CDR1 is WSHSY and CDR2 is SAAADI. The V gene lost 4 bases and the J gene lost 4 bases, with 11 bases spanning the gap. The CDR3 sequence: CASSVQGGYEQYF. The CDR3 DNA follows: TGCGCCAGCAGTGTCCAGGGAGGTTACGAGCAGTACTTC.

The chain joins TRBV6-6 to TRBJ1-2; 11 bases fit TRBD1. CDR3 length: 14 amino acids. Per germline, CDR1 MNHNY and CDR2 SVGAGI (reference sequence). J was trimmed by 4 bases and V by 5 bases; bases with no gene match: 3. The CDR3 loop reads CASSGQGALYGYTF. CDR3 coding DNA: TGTGCCAGCAGTGGACAGGGGGCCCTCTATGGCTACACCTTC.